This is a list of T cell receptor beta chains from one sample in a study of T cell changes during pregnancy in multiple sclerosis. The assay was immunoSEQ multiplex PCR, and TCRdb's table has in-frame clones only and misses some. The sample has about 75,000 clones, more than 80% seen once. The sequencing used peripheral blood, collected in the first trimester of pregnancy. The receptor source for this set is a female donor in good health, enrolled as a control in a pregnancy study. The CDR3 runs from the conserved cysteine through the conserved F or W. A clone size is listed for some rows: how often the clone was seen (once, few, many), or a class if it is expanded.

cdr3_aa v_call clone_size j_call
CASRLELAGVGEQYF TRBV7-2 . TRBJ2-7
CASSKEWRESSFF TRBV21-1 . TRBJ2-1
CASSFGTAVAGGELFF TRBV5-1 . TRBJ2-2
CASSRGLAGARREQYF TRBV13 once TRBJ2-7
CASRARGLEDTQYF TRBV6-5 . TRBJ2-3
CASSVRTGGRDTIYF TRBV9 . TRBJ1-3
CASSRQGGTGNTIYF TRBV6-5 . TRBJ1-3
CASSRTGGEGYTF TRBV7-6 . TRBJ1-2
CASSQDQLAGGLVTDTQYF TRBV4-3 . TRBJ2-3
CASSLRTPSHGYTF TRBV28 . TRBJ1-2
CASSKGNQGWPRGETEAFF TRBV21-1 . TRBJ1-1
CASTPAGAGGTEAFF TRBV28 . TRBJ1-1
CASSKEHRGPWRSPLHF TRBV21-1 few TRBJ1-6
CAWSIRGSTNEKLFF TRBV30 . TRBJ1-4
CASSPARAGGRPNEQFF TRBV14 . TRBJ2-1
CASSIYRDQPQHF TRBV19 few TRBJ1-5
CASSSRTGRSEAFF TRBV7-9 once TRBJ1-1
CASSSGDGFSTDTQYF TRBV5-1 . TRBJ2-3
CASSQGFQETQYF TRBV18 . TRBJ2-5
CAWGTETQYF TRBV30 few TRBJ2-5
CASEASGNTIYF TRBV7-9 . TRBJ1-3
CASSQTVTDTQYF TRBV4-2 . TRBJ2-3
CASSPRDTNYGYTF TRBV6-1 . TRBJ1-2
CASSLEPWISGVDEQFF TRBV7-9 . TRBJ2-1
CASSFGQGRWNTEAFF TRBV28 . TRBJ1-1
CASSIGIAALSTDTQYF TRBV19 . TRBJ2-3
CASSLDGTGETEAFF TRBV7-2 . TRBJ1-1
CASSLAGTDSSNQPQHF TRBV5-6 . TRBJ1-5
CASSIRGQGNTGELFF TRBV19 . TRBJ2-2
CASSLALAEETQYF TRBV5-4 . TRBJ2-5
CASSPSFARVNTEAFF TRBV7-8 once TRBJ1-1
CASRAGRGGSDTQYF TRBV5-4 once TRBJ2-3
CASSDGQGYGYTF TRBV6-1 . TRBJ1-2
CASSFGTGAYEQYF TRBV5-1 . TRBJ2-7